This T cell receptor (beta chain) was sequenced for a study of human T cells and chemical hapten exposure. At the level of the study: Per-sample TCR yields varied mainly from small pooled library volume differences. Notes on the study in general: TCRs exceeding a frequency of 1 in 1000 stayed unchanged under DPC sensitization.

Remarks on this clonotype: Its specificity is not known.

The CDR3 sequence is 15 residues long. The germline CDR1 and CDR2 sequences are SGDLS and YYNGEE. The trim removed 2 bases at V and 11 bases at J, leaving 10 bases unmatched. Sequencing started from total RNA isolated from unfractionated whole blood. Single cDNA molecules in the library carried unique molecular identifiers attached during preparation. In the authors' workflow: From about 20,000 to 690,000 TCRs were found per sample, with a median of around 100,000. TCRdb processed the 5' RACE reads anew with MiXCR; each CDR3 protein has one entry. The authors' filters were not applied to this entry. The sample records 110,000 or so distinct CDR3 sequences, more than 15% being singletons.

This sequence was found in a human donor in good health. The rearrangement uses TRBV9 and TRBJ1-1; 12 positions match TRBD1. The CDR3 loop reads CASSVGQGAEGIAFF. The CDR3 nucleotides are TGTGCCAGCAGCGTGGGACAGGGGGCGGAGGGGATCGCTTTCTTT.